This TCR beta chain emerged from a study of blood T cells in healthy people across ages (dated by TCRdb to the mid-2010s). About the full investigation: In model experiments, template switching captured roughly one uniquely barcoded TCR beta cDNA molecule for every two T cells. The study measured age-related changes in TCR beta repertoire diversity using deep sequencing normalized with unique cDNA molecular identifiers. Four age groups were formed from the donors: young (average around 15 years), middle-aged (approximately 40), aged (62) and long-lived (more than 75). Donors of different ages were randomly distributed across sequencing lanes to avoid experimental bias. Using the same blood draw, the study looked at two additional independent replicas of 1 million unique cDNA reads for two donors, one aged 18 to 30 and the other aged 80 or older.

Donors were approximately 42 systemically healthy Caucasian individuals from Russia aged roughly 6 to 95 years. Around 9.8 milliliters of peripheral blood were collected from each donor into EDTA-treated Vacutainer tubes. Ficoll-Paque density-gradient centrifugation was used to isolate PBMCs, with at least 6.5 million per sample. Total RNA was extracted from PBMCs with Trizol reagent, with at least 6 micrograms obtained per sample. Naive CD45RAhigh/CD27high T cell percentages were measured by flow cytometry on a PBMC aliquot from every donor. The library came from 5' RACE. The data were produced on an Illumina HiSeq 2500. A second PCR of roughly 7 to 11 cycles was performed with a sample-barcoded 5' primer and a J-beta primer mix. Each TCR beta cDNA molecule received a unique molecular identifier from a template-switch 5' adaptor carrying 12 random nucleotides. Each sample yielded at least 2.5 million CDR3-containing paired-end reads. First-strand cDNA synthesis was performed from all RNA using the Mint cDNA synthesis kit, with priming by a TRBC-specific oligonucleotide. All cDNA was treated with uracil-DNA glycosylase and then went through a first 18-cycle PCR with the universal primers M1SS and BC2_uni_R. As for how the authors treated the data: For normalization, 1 million high-quality reads were randomly selected from each sample, with every read carrying a distinct molecular identifier. Instead of being binned into consensus sequences, reads with shared molecular identifiers were discarded. CDR3 identification, clonotype clustering and error correction used MiTCR with a Q25 quality threshold and the strictest error-elimination algorithm. A nonparametric unseen species model with Euler transformation was used to estimate lower-bound total TCR beta diversity. The public reads were reprocessed in TCRdb via fastp at Q25 and MiXCR, keeping in-frame beta chains. Each entry merges the rows of one CDR3 protein and shows their most common DNA and genes. Here the V and J calls rest on TCRdb's processing, not on the authors' analysis. This sample holds around 800,000 distinct CDR3 sequences; 44% were observed only once. Around 18% of the sample comes from the top ten.

Cut back by 3 bases and 1 base, the V and J ends lie 11 bases apart. CDR1 and CDR2, per the germline V gene (reference sequence), are DFQATT and SNEGSKA. Its CDR3 holds 14 amino acids, cysteine through phenylalanine. The entry retains the CDR3 DNA only, 42 bases that are in frame from base 1. The investigation overall reported the following: Because profiling used bulk unsorted PBMCs, naive and antigen-experienced compartments could not be compared conclusively. Donor CMV infection status was unknown, potentially confounding age-related changes in expanded clonotypes. A strong correlation was found between observed TCR beta diversity and the percentage of naive T cells measured by flow cytometry. The long-lived group showed more naive CD4+ T cells, fewer expanded clones and increased TCR diversity than the aged group, suggesting age selection. Estimates of total diversity from one million sequenced T cells were regarded as lower bounds and underestimates. Observed TCR beta diversity per million T cells fell roughly linearly with age, and a significant reduction was already apparent by age roughly 40.

In regard to this clonotype: Its antigen is still unknown. Base qualities were left out, and no much larger clone turns up one base away.

The chain links TRBV20-1 with TRBJ2-3; a tentative D call is TRBD2 (5 bases match). Material for sequencing was blood. The TCR sequence derives from a man aged 55 to 69 in good health. The CDR3 protein: CSASPPRGTDTQYF. The base sequence is TGCAGTGCTAGCCCACCGCGGGGCACAGATACGCAGTATTTT.